The clone carrying this TCR beta chain was seen ten or more times. Its antigen is undetermined. Separate alpha and beta amplification began at the second PCR step. The entry originates in a study of naive and memory T cell subsets. Two oligonucleotides, mixed equimolar, formed the beta constant-region primer covering TRBC1 and TRBC2. Via MiXCR, TCRdb re-called the UMI-ligation and nested PCR reads, giving one row per CDR3 protein. The top ten clones hold roughly 0.13% of a sample with 120,000 to 150,000 distinct CDR3 sequences, about 17% of them seen once. The CDR3 extends over 17 amino acids. The V and J ends lost 2 bases and 0 bases, in that order; junction bases with no gene match: 6. Germline V gene lookup returns CDR1 DFQATT and CDR2 SNEGSKA (reference sequence). Study-wide results and limits: Over 85% of naive TCR sequences appeared only once, unlike memory subsets. Between naive and memory subsets, TCR abundance power law exponents differed. Gini index rose across naive, CM, EM and EMRA in CD4 and CD8.

V gene TRBV20-1 combines with J gene TRBJ2-1; 11 bases align to TRBD2. Sequenced material: naive CD4+ T cells from blood. This TCR was recovered from a human donor in good health. The CDR3 here is CSARSASGGSSYNEQFF. The CDR3, as DNA: TGCAGTGCTAGAAGCGCTAGCGGGGGGAGCTCCTACAATGAGCAGTTCTTC.